The 13 T cell receptor beta chains listed next were all sequenced from one sample in a study. TCRdb fed the 5' RACE reads into MiXCR, producing one record per CDR3 protein. The table includes approximately 47,000 distinct CDR3 sequences, more than 25% detected once. The specimen was naive CD4+ T cells sorted from blood. The subset denotes: naive CD4+ T cells, CD4+CD45RA+CD25-. All receptors come from a female donor with breast cancer.

This chain joins TRBV21-1 and TRBJ2-2; no check of the table's D call, TRBD1, against the DNA was made. TRBV21-1 is a documented pseudogene. CDR3 length: 15 residues. The CDR3 is CASSIRGDVVGELFF. The CDR3 bases are TGTGCCAGCAGCATACGGGGCGATGTCGTCGGGGAGCTGTTTTTT.

The sample holds a few counts of this clonotype. The rearrangement joins TRBV2 to TRBJ2-2; D gene ambiguous. This CDR3 has 11 residues. Trimming removed 7 bases at V and 4 bases at J, with 4 bases between. Germline CDR1 is SNHLY and CDR2 is FYNNEI. The CDR3 loop is CASISTGELFF. The CDR3, as DNA: TGTGCCAGCATCTCCACCGGGGAGCTGTTTTTT.

Only a few counts were recorded for this clonotype. The chain couples TRBV11-1 to TRBJ2-3, with 7 bases lining up with TRBD2. With V trimmed by 6 bases and J by 2 bases, 11 bases remained unmatched. The CDR3 covers 16 residues. Germline V lookup: CDR1 SGHAT, CDR2 FQDESV (reference sequence). CDR3 loop: CASRGLSGKNTDTQYF. CDR3 DNA: TGTGCCAGCAGGGGTCTGAGCGGGAAAAACACAGATACGCAGTATTTT.

This clonotype was counted at least ten times. The chain has TRBV6-5 and TRBJ2-5; D is unresolved. The CDR3 sequence is 13 residues long. Trimming pared 2 bases from V and 5 bases from J, leaving 9 bases between. Germline CDR1 is MNHEY and CDR2 is SVGAGI. This chain's CDR3 is CASSYPSWETQYF. The CDR3 nucleotides are TGTGCCAGCAGTTACCCGAGCTGGGAGACCCAGTACTTC.

The chain's CDR3 is CSVVQGYNEQFF. CDR3 bases: TGCAGCGTTGTACAGGGATACAATGAGCAGTTCTTC. This chain links TRBV29-1 with TRBJ2-1; weak D call: TRBD1 (6 bases). There are 12 residues in the CDR3. Germline V lookup: CDR1 SQVTM, CDR2 ANQGSEA. V shed 4 bases and J shed 4 bases, with 8 bases lying between them.

In the case of this clonotype: The junction shows a germline mismatch at one end, possibly a read error. The rearrangement joins TRBV5-1 to TRBJ2-7; 13 bases are a match to TRBD2. CDR1 SGHRS and CDR2 YFSETQ come from the germline V gene. The CDR3 extends over 14 amino acids. The CDR3 protein is CTSSGGTSGTEQYF. In DNA, the CDR3 is TGCACCAGCAGCGGCGGGACTAGCGGGACCGAGCAGTACTTC.

This clonotype was seen at least ten times. The gene calls are TRBV29-1 and TRBJ2-3, with D perhaps matching TRBD1 (7 bases). Germline V gives CDR1 SQVTM, CDR2 ANQGSEA. V was clipped by 5 bases and J by 5 bases, with 14 bases between them. The CDR3 covers 13 residues. CDR3 amino acids: CSVRRGQGDTQYF. Written as DNA, the CDR3 is TGCAGCGTTAGGAGGGGGCAAGGAGATACGCAGTATTTT.

Concerning this clonotype itself: Here the CDR3 omits its conserved ending phenylalanine or tryptophan, so a read error is the likely source. This rearrangement joins TRBV20-1 to TRBJ1-5; 8 positions agree with TRBD1. The CDR3 loop spans 14 amino acids. The germline V gene encodes CDR1 DFQATT and CDR2 SNEGSKA (reference sequence). Trimming removed 1 base from V and 4 bases from J; junction bases left unmatched: 3. As DNA, the CDR3 is TGCAGTGCTAGAGGGGACAGGATAAATCAGCCCCAGCATCTT. Protein: CSARGDRINQPQHL.

This clonotype was observed a handful of times. This chain links TRBV5-4 with TRBJ2-4, with 8 bases fitting TRBD1. V lost 3 bases and J lost 7; bases outside the gene matches: 6. This CDR3 has 14 amino acids. Germline V gives CDR1 SGHNT, CDR2 YYREEE (reference sequence). The CDR3 loop is CASSSPGQENIQYF. CDR3 in DNA: TGTGCCAGCAGCTCGCCGGGACAGGAGAACATTCAGTACTTC.

Within the sample, this clonotype is medium-sized (0.01 to 0.1%). The gene calls are TRBV4-2 and TRBJ2-2, with D possibly matching TRBD1 (5 bases). The CDR3 runs 14 residues. Germline assignment: CDR1 LGHNA and CDR2 YNFKEQ. V gave up 1 base and J gave up 4 bases, with 7 bases separating them. As DNA, the CDR3 is TGTGCCAGCAGCCAAGTGGACACCACCGGGGAGCTGTTTTTT. Its translation is CASSQVDTTGELFF.

This clonotype was counted many times. This chain connects TRBV20-1 to TRBJ2-7; tentative D call: TRBD2 (6 bases). CDR3 length: 12 amino acids. The V gene lost 3 bases and the J gene lost 7 bases, with 13 bases spanning the gap. CDR1 is DFQATT and CDR2 is SNEGSKA in the germline V gene (reference sequence). CDR3 sequence: CSASFSAGEQYF. In DNA, the CDR3 is TGCAGTGCTAGTTTCAGCGCGGGGGAGCAGTACTTC.

This clonotype occurred a few times. The V call is TRBV12-3 or TRBV12-4, the J call TRBJ2-3; TRBD2 agrees at 13 bases. Trimming cost V 6 bases and J 7 bases; bases outside gene matches: 10. This CDR3 is built from 16 residues. DNA for the CDR3: TGTGCCAGCAGATATAGGACTAGCGGGAGAATGTATACGCAGTATTTT. This translates into CASRYRTSGRMYTQYF.

The chain joins TRBV7-2 to TRBJ1-6, with D uncertain. The CDR3 sequence is 15 residues long. The germline V gene encodes CDR1 SGHTA and CDR2 FQGNSA. Trimming left V 2 bases short and J 7 bases short, with 12 bases between. CDR3 sequence (DNA): TGTGCCAGCAGCTTAAGAGGTGGGGAAAATTCACCCCTCCACTTT. As protein: CASSLRGGENSPLHF.